This T cell receptor (beta chain) originates from a study of T cells after yellow fever vaccination. This clonotype came up many times. As yet, its antigen is unknown. The CDR3 has 14 residues. With 1 base removed from V and 2 bases from J, the gap between germline ends came to 8 bases. MiXCR, run by TCRdb on the 5' RACE reads, gives a single entry per CDR3 protein. This sample yields roughly 70,000 distinct CDR3 sequences, of which 7.7% are seen a single time; about 40% belongs to the top ten. Study-level findings and limits: Most primary-vaccination clones reappeared after the booster (around 95% CD4, roughly 88% CD8). Across the CD4 and CD8 compartments, a small share of clonotypes was present in both. Weaker overall, the secondary response nonetheless peaked faster (day 5 versus 15).

V gene TRBV12-3 or TRBV12-4 combines with J gene TRBJ2-5; D not certain. The clonotype was recovered from a young man who received the YFV17D yellow fever vaccine. The specimen comprised CD8+ T cells sorted from PBMCs, sampled on the day of the yellow fever booster vaccination. The CDR3 spells CASSLGGSQETQYF. The CDR3 DNA reads as TGTGCCAGCAGTTTAGGGGGTTCTCAAGAGACCCAGTACTTC.